The rows below give T cell receptor beta chains drawn from one sample of a study of CD8+ T cells in alopecia areata. Using immunoSEQ multiplex PCR, the repertoire was profiled, and TCRdb retains in-frame clones only, with some absent. The sample carries roughly 75,000 clones, roughly 60% recorded once. The specimen comprised CD8+ T cells sorted from blood, sampled at week 0. The source of these receptors is a human donor with alopecia areata. The conserved cysteine and the conserved F or W are not part of the CDR3 here. The D gene is left open where the match is weak.

v_call d_call cdr3_aa
TRBV29-1 NA SVEDWRDSSNEQF
TRBV28 NA ASSLVTDTYNEQF
TRBV6-5 TRBD2 ASSPGGGLIDTQY
TRBV27 NA ASSLLADIYEQY
TRBV30 NA AWSAGVGNNEQF
TRBV5-1 NA ASSLDYRRGAGTEAF
TRBV4-1 NA ASSQDRRGDEQY
TRBV19 NA ASTDTNYGYT
TRBV30 NA ACSPLGQSTDTQY
TRBV6-5 NA ASSYGGTEAF
TRBV7-9 NA ASSSRESYVHNEQF
TRBV6-5 NA ASRLEQGAGNTIY
TRBV4-1 TRBD1 ASSQDREGASQPQH
TRBV5-1 NA ASSLGPNMNSGANVLT
TRBV19 TRBD1 ASTGTGYGYT
TRBV29-1 NA SRIWSDEKLF
TRBV27 NA ASSLHLGAETQY
TRBV25-1 NA ASSVSRFSYNEQF
TRBV9 NA ASSGISETQY
TRBV7-9 NA ASSLLGRHSPLH
TRBV5-6 NA ASSLARMEQF
TRBV7-9 NA ASRSGGSVYEQY
TRBV7-9 TRBD1 ASRQGQGRNTEAF
TRBV6-5 NA AIRDGSYEQY
TRBV4-1 NA ASNDSPNTGELF
TRBV7-8 TRBD1 ASTNTGTGDEKLF
TRBV29-1 TRBD1 SVKGQESSYNEQF
TRBV7-2 TRBD2 ASSSGSGLAIYEQY
TRBV5-6 NA ASSPHLRTLTDSPLH
TRBV29-1 TRBD1 SVEDVGTGVRGYGYT